The 16 T cell receptor beta chains listed next were all sequenced from one sample in a study of beta chain features in type 1 diabetes. The investigators reverse transcribed all of the isolated RNA, so they sequenced expressed TCRB transcripts. TCRdb's table, derived via immunoSEQ multiplex PCR, lists solely in-frame clones and lacks some. Of 200,000 to 250,000 clones in the sample, around 9.6% were seen once. Sequences were obtained from naive CD4+ T cells from blood. All receptors derive from a woman younger than 35 in good health.

This clone showed up just a few times. The genes are TRBV6-1 and TRBJ2-5; weak D call: TRBD2 (5 bases). The CDR3 length is 13 residues. V lost 8 bases, J lost 2 bases, and 12 bases lay in between. From germline, CDR1 is MNHNS and CDR2 SASEGT. The chain's CDR3 is CASLLAMQETQYF. In nucleotides, the CDR3 is TGTGCCAGCCTTCTAGCAATGCAAGAGACCCAGTACTTC.

J is TRBJ2-5 and V is TRBV5-1; TRBD2 is a possible D gene (6 bases). V was shortened by 0 bases and J by 4 bases, with 10 bases between the two germline ends. The length of the CDR3 is 14 residues. The germline CDR1 and CDR2 sequences are SGHRS and YFSETQ. The CDR3: CASSLVEGRETQYF. CDR3 in DNA: TGCGCCAGCAGCTTGGTGGAGGGACGAGAGACCCAGTACTTC.

This clone showed up just a few times. The chain carries TRBV5-1 and TRBJ2-1, with TRBD1 matching over 8 bases. With V trimmed by 0 bases and J by 7 bases, 9 bases remained unmatched. The CDR3 length is 16 residues. CDR1 and CDR2 (germline): SGHRS, YFSETQ. In nucleotides, the CDR3 is TGCGCCAGCAGCTTGGGGGGGACAGGACCACAGAATGAGCAGTTCTTC. This encodes CASSLGGTGPQNEQFF.

This clone occurred a few times. This chain uses TRBV6-1 with TRBJ1-6; D is unclear. Germline values: CDR1 MNHNS, CDR2 SASEGT. Trimming took off 0 bases at V and 9 bases at J, with 9 bases between the two ends. The CDR3 length is 14 residues. The DNA of the CDR3 is TGTGCCAGCAGTGAAGCGCGCAAGAGTTCACCCCTCCACTTT. This codes for CASSEARKSSPLHF.

V usage is TRBV10-3 and J usage is TRBJ1-2; 10 bases align to TRBD1. There are 13 residues in the CDR3. After removal of 2 bases from V and 8 bases from J, the junction contained 2 bases not matched to a gene. Germline V gene data show CDR1 as ENHRY and CDR2 as SYGVKD. The CDR3: CAISEGTGAGYTF. The CDR3 bases are TGTGCCATCAGTGAGGGGACAGGGGCAGGCTACACCTTC.

The CDR3: CASSHPLRMSSTDTQYF. Here the CDR3 DNA reads TGTGCCAGCAGCCATCCCCTACGTATGAGCAGCACAGATACGCAGTATTTT. The V gene is TRBV14, the J gene TRBJ2-3; D is unresolved. From germline, CDR1 is SGHDN and CDR2 FVKESK. Trimming left V 3 bases short and J 0 bases short, with 16 bases between. The CDR3 covers 17 residues.

The chain carries TRBV7-2 and TRBJ2-2, with 9 bases fitting TRBD2. Germline V gene data show CDR1 as SGHTA and CDR2 as FQGNSA. Trimming removed 5 bases from V and 2 bases from J; junction bases left unmatched: 6. The CDR3 runs to 16 residues. CDR3 protein: CASSPRLAVNTGELFF. The CDR3 DNA reads TGTGCCAGCAGCCCCCGACTAGCGGTTAACACCGGGGAGCTGTTTTTT.

This clone was seen only a few times. The V and J genes are TRBV18 and TRBJ2-2; D may be TRBD1 (6 bases). In germline, CDR1 is KGHSH, CDR2 LQKENI. Between the trimmed V and J ends, which lost 6 bases and 4 bases, there was a span of 18 bases. The CDR3 length is 16 residues. This chain's CDR3 is CASSPTPDRSTGELFF. CDR3 bases: TGTGCCAGCTCTCCCACCCCAGACAGGAGCACCGGGGAGCTGTTTTTT.

V is TRBV7-6 and J is TRBJ1-1; possibly TRBD1 for D (5 bases). The CDR3 totals 14 residues. V was trimmed by 6 bases and J by 7 bases, leaving 18 bases between them. Germline V gene data show CDR1 as SGHVS and CDR2 as FNYEAQ. The CDR3 nucleotides are TGTGCCAGCAGTCCGAGAAATGGGGCCCTTGAAGCTTTCTTT. Protein sequence: CASSPRNGALEAFF.

The chain couples TRBV27 to TRBJ1-5; 10 nucleotides line up with TRBD1. This CDR3 spans 16 amino acids. V dropped 6 bases and J dropped 0; count of bases not matched to a gene: 5. The V gene's germline CDR1 is MNHEY and CDR2 SMNVEV (reference sequence). CDR3 DNA sequence: TGTGCCAGCAGGACAGGGGGCGAAAATAGCAATCAGCCCCAGCATTTT. Its translation: CASRTGGENSNQPQHF.

This chain connects TRBV18 to TRBJ2-3, with a weak D call TRBD2 (6 bases). The V and J ends lost 8 bases and 4 bases respectively, with 16 bases between them. CDR3 size: 14 residues. The germline gives CDR1 KGHSH, CDR2 LQKENI. This CDR3 is CASILGGTPDTQYF. The CDR3 DNA is TGTGCCAGCATCTTGGGCGGGACCCCAGATACGCAGTATTTT.

There are a few counts of this clone. This chain joins TRBV5-1 and TRBJ2-4, with TRBD1 matching 12 bases. This CDR3 region has 21 residues. Germline V CDR1 and CDR2: SGHRS, YFSETQ. The J segment lost 0 bases and the V segment lost 2 bases, leaving 15 bases of the junction unmatched. The CDR3 sequence: CASSFDLNTGTGGLAKNIQYF. CDR3 coding DNA: TGCGCCAGCAGCTTCGACTTAAATACCGGGACAGGGGGCCTAGCCAAAAACATTCAGTACTTC.

This clone has more than one count but fewer than ten. V is TRBV9 and J is TRBJ2-7; tentative D call: TRBD1 (5 bases). This CDR3 region has 12 residues. V dropped 3 bases and J dropped 4 bases, with 8 bases sitting between them. Germline CDR1 SGDLS, CDR2 YYNGEE. In nucleotides, the CDR3 is TGTGCCAGCAGCGACGACAGATACGAGCAGTACTTC. This sequence encodes CASSDDRYEQYF.

This clone was detected a few times. The chain is built from TRBV30 and TRBJ1-5, with a tentative D call TRBD1 (6 bases). The V gene lost 5 bases and the J gene lost 6 bases, with 8 bases spanning the gap. The CDR3 loop spans 11 amino acids. CDR1 is GTSNPN, CDR2 SVGIG, per germline (reference sequence). CDR3 protein: CAWGQSQPQHF. Here the CDR3 DNA reads TGTGCCTGGGGACAGAGTCAGCCCCAGCATTTT.

V is TRBV6-6 and J is TRBJ1-5, with D possibly matching TRBD1 (6 bases). Germline V gene lookup returns CDR1 MNHNY and CDR2 SVGAGI (reference sequence). V was clipped by 5 bases and J by 9 bases, with 23 bases between them. The CDR3 runs 16 residues. DNA for the CDR3: TGTGCCAGCAGTACCCAGGGGCCAGGGGCTATGATGCCCCAGCATTTT. It encodes CASSTQGPGAMMPQHF.

The V call is TRBV5-6, the J call TRBJ2-7, with D possibly being TRBD2 (5 bases). This CDR3 contains 15 residues. V was pared by 5 bases and J by 3 bases, with 18 bases between. Per germline, CDR1 SGHDT and CDR2 YYEEEE. CDR3 amino acids: CASRHSALQLYEQYF. CDR3 DNA sequence: TGTGCCAGCAGACATAGCGCCCTCCAACTCTACGAGCAGTACTTC.